This TCR beta chain stems from a study of blood T cells in healthy people across ages. Combining a sample-barcoded 5' primer with a J-beta primer mix, a second PCR ran for roughly 7 to 12 cycles. TCRdb re-analysed the 5' RACE reads in MiXCR, keeping a single row per CDR3 protein. Found here are about 1 million distinct CDR3 sequences, 45% of them singletons; the top ten hold 15% to 20%. V was clipped by 4 bases and J by 3 bases; unmatched bases: 7. Germline V CDR1 and CDR2: SGDLS, YYNGEE. The CDR3 has 14 residues. The sequencing input was blood. This TCR came from a woman aged 55-70 years in good health. V and J are TRBV9 and TRBJ2-7; 7 bases map to TRBD2. Here the CDR3 reads CASSFSGNSYEQYF. The CDR3 DNA reads as TGTGCCAGCAGCTTCAGCGGGAACAGCTACGAGCAGTACTTC. Together with reference TRBV9 and TRBJ2-7, the CDR3 gives the full variable domain: DSGVTQTPKHLITATGQRVTLRCSPRSGDLSVYWYQQSLDQGLQFLIQYYNGEERAKGNILERFSAQQFPDLHSELNLSSLELGDSALYFCASSFSGNSYEQYFGPGTRLTVT.